These 8 T cell receptor beta chains originate from one sample sequenced in a study of OX40 agonist ivuxolimab in advanced cancers. The method was immunoSEQ multiplex PCR; TCRdb's version includes in-frame clones alone and lacks a portion of them. The sample contains under 60,000 clones, 85% to 90% of which appear only once. Sequencing used CD4+ or CD8+ T cells sorted from blood, obtained in a trial of the OX40 agonist ivuxolimab. All receptors come from an adult with an advanced solid tumor such as melanoma, head and neck, liver or kidney cancer.

This clone appeared once. V usage is TRBV27 and J usage is TRBJ1-4, with TRBD1 matching over 7 bases. V shed 5 bases and J 2 bases; nucleotides not matched to a gene: 5. There are 15 residues in the CDR3. Germline CDR1 reads MNHEY; CDR2 reads SMNVEV (reference sequence). The CDR3 coding sequence is TGTGCCAGCAGTGAGATACAGGGGACTAATGAAAAACTGTTTTTT. This translates into CASSEIQGTNEKLFF.

The genes are TRBV9 and TRBJ1-2; 7 bases map to TRBD1. Germline loops: CDR1 SGDLS, CDR2 YYNGEE. The ends lost 3 bases at V and 2 bases at J; junction bases unmatched: 13. The CDR3 is 17 amino acids. CDR3 loop: CASSDRDRTELNYGYTF. The CDR3 DNA reads as TGTGCCAGCAGCGACCGGGACAGAACAGAATTAAACTATGGCTACACCTTC.

The V call is TRBV2, the J call TRBJ1-6, with D tentatively TRBD1 (5 bases). Germline loops: CDR1 SNHLY, CDR2 FYNNEI. This CDR3 is built from 16 residues. Trimming left V 2 bases short and J 7 bases short, with 15 bases between. The CDR3 bases are TGTGCCAGCAGTGAATTATTTGGAGGGGAGAATTCACCCCTCCACTTT. Translating it yields CASSELFGGENSPLHF.

This clone was found a few times. This chain uses TRBV11-2 with TRBJ1-1, with 9 bases aligning to TRBD1. With V trimmed by 5 bases and J by 10 bases, 5 bases remained unmatched. This CDR3 is built from 12 residues. Germline lookup yields CDR1 SGHAT and CDR2 FQNNGV. CDR3: CASSTRDRVAFF. Here the CDR3 DNA reads TGTGCCAGCAGCACTCGGGACAGGGTAGCTTTCTTT. Full variable domain (outside the CDR3, taken from reference TRBV11-2 and TRBJ1-1): EAGVAQSPRYKIIEKRQSVAFWCNPISGHATLYWYQQILGQGPKLLIQFQNNGVVDDSQLPKDRFSAERLKGVDSTLKIQPAKLEDSAVYLCASSTRDRVAFFGQGTRLTVV.

CDR3 bases: TGTGCCAGTACGTGGGGGTCGGTCACCGGGGAGCTGTTTTTT. It specifies CASTWGSVTGELFF. V and J are TRBV19 and TRBJ2-2; D is tentatively TRBD1 or TRBD2 (5 bases each). This CDR3 is built from 14 residues. V was cut by 7 bases and J by 4 bases, with 13 bases left in between. Germline CDR1 LNHDA, CDR2 SQIVND (reference sequence).

This clone turned up a few times. V is TRBV30 and J is TRBJ1-5, with no clear D. The CDR3 has 14 residues. Germline-derived CDR1 and CDR2 are GTSNPN and SVGIG (reference sequence). The V end lost 5 bases, the J end lost 7 bases, and 18 bases lay between the germline ends. The CDR3 is CAWGLPGLGQPQHF. CDR3 coding DNA: TGTGCCTGGGGGTTGCCCGGGCTTGGCCAGCCCCAGCATTTT.

The J gene is TRBJ2-3, the V gene TRBV7-9, with 9 bases aligning to TRBD2. The CDR3 loop spans 16 amino acids. The trim removed 5 bases at V and 2 bases at J, leaving 8 bases unmatched. CDR1 and CDR2 from the germline V gene are SEHNR and FQNEAQ (reference sequence). The CDR3 is CASSPRAGGNTDTQYF. CDR3 DNA: TGTGCCAGCAGCCCCCGGGCGGGAGGGAACACAGATACGCAGTATTTT. Supplemented by reference TRBV7-9 and TRBJ2-3, the full variable domain reads DTGVSQNPRHKITKRGQNVTFRCDPISEHNRLYWYRQTLGQGPEFLTYFQNEAQLEKSRLLSDRFSAERPKGSFSTLEIQRTEQGDSAMYLCASSPRAGGNTDTQYFGPGTRLTVL.

The CDR3 nucleotides are TGTGCCAGCAGTGCGGGCAGAACCCTTGGAAACACCATATATTTT. Protein: CASSAGRTLGNTIYF. The rearrangement joins TRBV6-1 to TRBJ1-3; D not resolved. CDR1 and CDR2 (germline): MNHNS, SASEGT. The germline V and J ends were trimmed by 4 bases and 3 bases, with 13 bases remaining between them. The CDR3 is 15 residues long.